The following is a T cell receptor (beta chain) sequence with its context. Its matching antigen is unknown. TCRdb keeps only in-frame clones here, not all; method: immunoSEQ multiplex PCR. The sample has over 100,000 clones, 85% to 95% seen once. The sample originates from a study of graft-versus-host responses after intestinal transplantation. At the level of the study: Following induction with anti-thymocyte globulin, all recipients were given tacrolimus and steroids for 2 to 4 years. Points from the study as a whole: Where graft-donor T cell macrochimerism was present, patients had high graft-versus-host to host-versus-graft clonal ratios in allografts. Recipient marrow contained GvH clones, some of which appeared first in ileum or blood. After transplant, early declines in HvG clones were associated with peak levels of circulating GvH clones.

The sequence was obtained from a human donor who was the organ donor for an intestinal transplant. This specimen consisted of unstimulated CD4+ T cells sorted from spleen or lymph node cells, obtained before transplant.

The CDR3 loop is CASSLDGVSGANVLTF. The CDR3 coding sequence is TGTGCCAGCAGCCTGGACGGGGTCTCTGGGGCCAACGTCCTGACTTTC. The J gene is TRBJ2-6, the V gene TRBV5-4, with TRBD2 as a possible D gene (5 bases). Germline CDR1 and CDR2: SGHNT and YYREEE (reference sequence). CDR3 size: 16 residues. The V and J ends lost 4 bases and 0 bases respectively, with 11 bases between them.